Listed below are T cell receptor beta chains from one sample, sequenced in a study of T cells expressing NK-cell markers. TCRdb re-called the 5' RACE reads and catalogs CDR3 proteins one per entry, DNA excluded. The sample totals some 280,000 distinct CDR3 sequences; its top ten clones hold approximately 0.42%. Sequencing input: blood T cells: a sorted CD56 or NKG2C T cell subset, CD4+ or CD8+ T cells, or bulk PBMC T cells (not recorded which). Receptor source: a man younger than 35 in good health. CDR3s include the opening cysteine and the closing phenylalanine or tryptophan.

J gene | V gene | CDR3 protein
TRBJ2-1 | TRBV27 | CASKIGEGLFF
TRBJ2-5 | TRBV5-1 | CATRRGERETQYF
TRBJ1-2 | TRBV4-3 | CASSQARKDYGYTF
TRBJ2-3 | TRBV4-2 | CASSQAASGSVDTQYF
TRBJ1-2 | TRBV7-8 | CASSFRKDYGYTF
TRBJ2-1 | TRBV5-1 | CASSLKQDNNEQFF
TRBJ2-1 | TRBV10-3 | CAISEENEQFF
TRBJ2-5 | TRBV4-1 | CASSQGWLNGETQYF
TRBJ2-3 | TRBV5-1 | CASSHEIPTEADTQYF
TRBJ2-5 | TRBV24-1 | CATRPGGQETQYF
TRBJ2-3 | TRBV20-1 | CSAKKDNTDTQYF
TRBJ1-1 | TRBV19 | CASSKRDRMNTEAFF
TRBJ2-1 | TRBV5-1 | CASSATRTSGRGGSYNEQFF
TRBJ2-2 | TRBV9 | CASSVDRGTVGELFF
TRBJ2-1 | TRBV12-3/TRBV12-4 | CASSQSGRPSLSSYNEQFF